A selection of T cell receptor beta chains follows, all from one sample in a study of blood T cells in healthy people across ages. TCRdb recomputed calls from the 5' RACE reads with MiXCR, one row per CDR3 protein. The table has about 970,000 distinct CDR3 sequences, roughly half seen once. The sample comprised blood. The origin of the receptors is a woman aged 55-69 years in good health. Both conserved end residues are part of each CDR3. Each record gives: CDR3 DNA, CDR3 protein, D gene, V gene, J gene, clone size. The D gene is left open where the match is weak. Only part of the rows carry a size: once, few, many, or a class if the clone is expanded.

DNA: TGTGCCAGCAGTTTACCTCCCATAACGACTAGCGGGAGGGGGGGAGCCAAAAACATTCAGTACTTC
CDR3: CASSLPPITTSGRGGAKNIQYF
D: TRBD2
V: TRBV28
J: TRBJ2-4
size: few

DNA: TGTGCCAGCAGCTTAGGTTTTTCCCCCTACGAGCAGTACTTC
CDR3: CASSLGFSPYEQYF
D: -
V: TRBV7-2
J: TRBJ2-7
size: -

DNA: TGTGCCACCACCGTAGGGACTAGCGGAAACACAGATACGCAGTATTTT
CDR3: CATTVGTSGNTDTQYF
D: TRBD2
V: TRBV27
J: TRBJ2-3
size: -

DNA: TGTGCCAGCAGTGGACCGGGACAGGTCTCTGGCTACACCTTC
CDR3: CASSGPGQVSGYTF
D: TRBD1
V: TRBV28
J: TRBJ1-2
size: -

DNA: TGCGCCAGCAGCAGGGGGCAGGGACTAACGAACTACGAGCAGTACTTC
CDR3: CASSRGQGLTNYEQYF
D: -
V: TRBV5-1
J: TRBJ2-7
size: -

DNA: TGCAGTGCACGAAGCGGGAGCCTTGGGGGCGATGAGCAGTTCTTC
CDR3: CSARSGSLGGDEQFF
D: TRBD2
V: TRBV20-1
J: TRBJ2-1
size: few

DNA: TGTGCCAGCAGCCCTGTTGCGGGAGTTGGAGAGACCCAGTACTTC
CDR3: CASSPVAGVGETQYF
D: TRBD2
V: TRBV11-3
J: TRBJ2-5
size: few

DNA: TGTGCCAGCAAGGTTGGGGGGCTCGCCTACAATGAGCAGTTCTTC
CDR3: CASKVGGLAYNEQFF
D: -
V: TRBV28
J: TRBJ2-1
size: -

DNA: TGTGCCAGCAGCCAGGACAGGGGGAGGAATGAAAAACTGTTTTTT
CDR3: CASSQDRGRNEKLFF
D: TRBD1
V: TRBV4-2
J: TRBJ1-4
size: -

DNA: TGCGCCAGCAGCTTGGGCAGGGGGCCAACTGAAGCTTTCTTT
CDR3: CASSLGRGPTEAFF
D: TRBD1
V: TRBV5-1
J: TRBJ1-1
size: -

DNA: TGCAGTGCTGGCCTCGCGCTAGCGGGTTCCAGCGAGCAGTACTTC
CDR3: CSAGLALAGSSEQYF
D: TRBD2
V: TRBV20-1
J: TRBJ2-7
size: -

DNA: TGTGCCAGCAGCTTTTTCGGGGGGACTAACTATGGCTACACCTTC
CDR3: CASSFFGGTNYGYTF
D: -
V: TRBV7-9
J: TRBJ1-2
size: -

DNA: TGCGCCAGCAGGACTAGCGGGGTCAATGAGCAGTACTTC
CDR3: CASRTSGVNEQYF
D: TRBD2
V: TRBV10-2
J: TRBJ2-5
size: -

DNA: TGCAGTGCGATGGGACAAAGCACCTACGAGCAGTACTTC
CDR3: CSAMGQSTYEQYF
D: -
V: TRBV20-1
J: TRBJ2-7
size: few

DNA: TGCGCCAGCAGCCCCCCCAGCAGGAGTGATAGCTACACCTTC
CDR3: CASSPPSRSDSYTF
D: -
V: TRBV4-1
J: TRBJ1-2
size: -

DNA: TGTGCCACCGGGACTAGCGGGAATTACGAGCAGTACTTC
CDR3: CATGTSGNYEQYF
D: TRBD2
V: TRBV6-2/TRBV6-3
J: TRBJ2-7
size: few

DNA: TGCGCCAGCAGCGTGTACAGGGGGCCTGAAGCTTTCTTT
CDR3: CASSVYRGPEAFF
D: TRBD1
V: TRBV5-1
J: TRBJ1-1
size: -

DNA: TGCAGCGTCCAGGGTGTGAACACTGAAGCTTTCTTT
CDR3: CSVQGVNTEAFF
D: -
V: TRBV29-1
J: TRBJ1-1
size: -

DNA: TGTGCCAGCAGTCCCCGGGGGTGGGGCCGGGAAAAACTGTTTTTT
CDR3: CASSPRGWGREKLFF
D: -
V: TRBV12-3/TRBV12-4
J: TRBJ1-4
size: -

DNA: TGCAGTGCTAGAGCCCGATTCAGGGGGCGAATCTACGAGCAGTACTTC
CDR3: CSARARFRGRIYEQYF
D: TRBD1
V: TRBV20-1
J: TRBJ2-7
size: few

DNA: TGTGCCAGCAGCGTAGAATGGGGTAATTCACCCCTCCACTTT
CDR3: CASSVEWGNSPLHF
D: -
V: TRBV9
J: TRBJ1-6
size: many

DNA: TGCAGTGCTAGCGCCCTGGGGACCCAGTACTTC
CDR3: CSASALGTQYF
D: -
V: TRBV20-1
J: TRBJ2-5
size: -

DNA: TGTGCCATCCAGCCTAGCGGCTCCTACGAGCAGTACTTC
CDR3: CAIQPSGSYEQYF
D: TRBD2
V: TRBV10-3
J: TRBJ2-7
size: -

DNA: TGTGCCAGCAGCACGGGAGCGGCCTTTAGCACAGATACGCAGTATTTT
CDR3: CASSTGAAFSTDTQYF
D: -
V: TRBV7-9
J: TRBJ2-3
size: -

DNA: TGTGCCAGCAGTCAGACCGGGGTGAGGATGTACTTC
CDR3: CASSQTGVRMYF
D: -
V: TRBV3-1
J: TRBJ2-7
size: -

DNA: TGTGCCAGCAGTTACATCAGACCACCCGGTGAGCAGTTCTTC
CDR3: CASSYIRPPGEQFF
D: -
V: TRBV6-2/TRBV6-3
J: TRBJ2-1
size: -

DNA: TGCAGCTACCGGGACAGGGAAGTCAATGAGCAGTTCTTC
CDR3: CSYRDREVNEQFF
D: TRBD1
V: TRBV29-1
J: TRBJ2-1
size: -

DNA: TGCAGTGCTTCGACTAGCGGGTCCAATGAGCAGTTCTTC
CDR3: CSASTSGSNEQFF
D: TRBD2
V: TRBV20-1
J: TRBJ2-1
size: -

DNA: TGTGCCAGCAGCTTAACCTATTCCTACGATGAGCAGTTCTTC
CDR3: CASSLTYSYDEQFF
D: -
V: TRBV7-2
J: TRBJ2-1
size: -

DNA: TGTGCCAGCAGCTCCACCCAGACCCAGTACTTC
CDR3: CASSSTQTQYF
D: -
V: TRBV12-3/TRBV12-4
J: TRBJ2-5
size: -

DNA: TGTGCCACCGGGGACTGTGAGACCCAGTACTTC
CDR3: CATGDCETQYF
D: -
V: TRBV24-1
J: TRBJ2-5
size: -

DNA: TGCGCCAGCAGCTTTGGACCGAACTACGAGCAGTACTTC
CDR3: CASSFGPNYEQYF
D: -
V: TRBV5-1
J: TRBJ2-7
size: -

DNA: TGTGCCAGCAGCGACGGGTTAAGCTCCTACGAGCAGTACTTC
CDR3: CASSDGLSSYEQYF
D: -
V: TRBV2
J: TRBJ2-7
size: -

DNA: TGTGCCAGCAGTCCCGGGACTAGCGAGACCTACGAGCAGTACTTC
CDR3: CASSPGTSETYEQYF
D: TRBD2
V: TRBV11-2
J: TRBJ2-7
size: few

DNA: TGTGCCACCAGCAGAGATTGGAACAATGAGCAGTACTTC
CDR3: CATSRDWNNEQYF
D: -
V: TRBV15
J: TRBJ2-7
size: -

DNA: TGCGCCAGCAGCCGGACTAGCGAATTGGACATTCAGTACTTC
CDR3: CASSRTSELDIQYF
D: TRBD2
V: TRBV5-1
J: TRBJ2-4
size: -

DNA: TGTGCCACCAGTGAAAAGTCGGCCAAAAACATTCAGTACTTC
CDR3: CATSEKSAKNIQYF
D: -
V: TRBV24-1
J: TRBJ2-4
size: once

DNA: TGTGCCAGCAGCCAAGACCGGCCAAGTGGAGGCTACGAGCAGTACTTC
CDR3: CASSQDRPSGGYEQYF
D: -
V: TRBV4-2
J: TRBJ2-7
size: -

DNA: TGTGCCAGCTCACCACCGAGGGGAAGGGGAGAGACCCAGTACTTC
CDR3: CASSPPRGRGETQYF
D: -
V: TRBV18
J: TRBJ2-5
size: few

DNA: TGTGCCAGCAGTGACCCTTGGAGGACAGGGGGGACGCGGGAGACCCAGTACTTC
CDR3: CASSDPWRTGGTRETQYF
D: TRBD1
V: TRBV25-1
J: TRBJ2-5
size: few

DNA: TGCAGCGTGGGAGGGCACAGGGACACAGATACGCAGTATTTT
CDR3: CSVGGHRDTDTQYF
D: -
V: TRBV29-1
J: TRBJ2-3
size: -

DNA: TGTGCCAGCAGCGGAGGGACTAGCGGGGTATCCAATGAGCAGTTCTTC
CDR3: CASSGGTSGVSNEQFF
D: TRBD2
V: TRBV9
J: TRBJ2-1
size: -